This T cell receptor beta chain was retrieved from a study of radiotherapy plus CTLA-4 blockade in lung cancer. Comments on this clone: What it recognizes is unknown.

This CDR3 has 12 amino acids. Deletions cut 6 bases from V and 4 bases from J, with 9 bases between. From germline, CDR1 is LNHDA and CDR2 SQIVND (reference sequence). Sequencing was performed with immunoSEQ multiplex PCR; in TCRdb, only in-frame clones are kept and a portion is missing. Among fewer than 95,000 clones listed, 83% were seen once. General study points: Best predicting response, reportedly, were early blood T cell clone dynamics, with interferon-beta.

The receptor comes from a human donor with non-small cell lung cancer who had stable disease on radiotherapy plus ipilimumab. The material was peripheral blood, obtained from a patient treated with radiotherapy plus ipilimumab. The rearrangement joins TRBV19 to TRBJ1-2; TRBD1 might be the D (5 bases). The CDR3 nucleotides read TGTGCCAGTAGGGGGGGGATCTATGGCTACACCTTC. Translated, it gives CASRGGIYGYTF.